These T cell receptor beta chains were read from a single sample in a study of T cell responses to AZD1222 COVID-19 vaccine. Profiling relied on immunoSEQ multiplex PCR, and the TCRdb table lists in-frame clones only, not all of them. Among approximately 180,000 clones, around 92% were seen once, and the ten largest hold 8.5% to 12%. The sequencing used peripheral blood, collected on day 0 of AZD1222 vaccination. These receptors all come from an adult in good health. Both conserved end residues are part of each CDR3.

j_call v_call cdr3_aa
TRBJ2-6 TRBV7-3 CASSPTFLGQGANVLTF
TRBJ1-1 TRBV6-5 CASSYLGPNTEAFF
TRBJ1-1 TRBV18 CASSPDGSLMNTEAFF
TRBJ1-3 TRBV6-2/TRBV6-3 CASSWASSSGNTIYF
TRBJ2-7 TRBV27 CASSYRGRVTYEQYF
TRBJ1-2 TRBV9 CASSVGPIYGYTF
TRBJ1-5 TRBV4-3 CASSLLAGQPQHF
TRBJ2-7 TRBV2 CASSAGILSYEQYF
TRBJ1-2 TRBV7-2 CASSQSGIYGYTF
TRBJ2-7 TRBV27 CASSFKGGLAGADYEQYF
TRBJ2-3 TRBV9 CASSVASSGDTDTQYF
TRBJ1-1 TRBV3-1/TRBV3-2 CASSHIDRAAEAFF
TRBJ1-1 TRBV18 CASSGTANTEAFF
TRBJ1-6 TRBV11-2 CASSSRGGRSSYNSPLHF
TRBJ2-3 TRBV19 CASSPRGAGLAGGLDTQYF